Each of the 4 T cell receptor beta chains below was sequenced from the same sample in a study of blood T cell repertoires in COVID-19. TCRdb keeps only in-frame clones here, not all; method: immunoSEQ multiplex PCR. The data show around 360,000 clones, about 89% seen once. Sequences were obtained from PBMCs or T cells enriched from blood (not recorded which). These receptors were obtained from a man in his forties in a cohort exposed to, infected with or recovered from COVID-19 (not recorded which).

The rearrangement joins TRBV30 to TRBJ1-2, with D possibly matching TRBD1 (6 bases). Between the trimmed V and J ends, which lost 2 bases and 2 bases, there was a span of 12 bases. CDR1 is GTSNPN and CDR2 is SVGIG in the germline V gene (reference sequence). The length of the CDR3 is 14 residues. The CDR3 is CAWSRDIFNYGYTF. CDR3 nucleotides: TGTGCCTGGAGTCGGGACATCTTCAACTATGGCTACACCTTC.

This clone was seen more than once but under ten times. This rearrangement joins TRBV27 to TRBJ2-5; TRBD2 might be the D (6 bases). Germline assignment: CDR1 MNHEY and CDR2 SMNVEV (reference sequence). Trimming left V 5 bases short and J 2 bases short, with 21 bases between. This CDR3 region has 17 residues. The CDR3 region has the DNA TGTGCCAGCAGTCAAACTGCCCGGCTGGCGGGACAAGAGACCCAGTACTTC. Its protein product is CASSQTARLAGQETQYF.

This clone showed up just a few times. The chain couples TRBV27 to TRBJ2-7, with 7 bases that match TRBD1. V was pared by 3 bases and J by 7 bases, with 3 bases of the junction left unmatched. The CDR3 covers 12 residues. The germline gives CDR1 MNHEY, CDR2 SMNVEV (reference sequence). The CDR3 is CASSFRGREQYF. The CDR3 nucleotides are TGTGCCAGCAGTTTTAGGGGGCGGGAGCAGTACTTC.

The J gene is TRBJ1-1, the V gene TRBV5-8; 9 nucleotides agree with TRBD1. The CDR3 runs 15 residues. Unmatched junction bases numbered 3, after V lost 0 bases and J lost 3 bases. Germline values: CDR1 SGHTS, CDR2 YDEGEE. CDR3 protein: CASSLATGGDTEAFF. The DNA for the CDR3 is TGTGCCAGCAGCTTGGCGACAGGGGGGGACACTGAAGCTTTCTTT. Looking up the rest from reference TRBV5-8 and TRBJ1-1 gives the full variable domain: EAGVTQSPTHLIKTRGQQATLRCSPISGHTSVYWYQQALGLGLQFLLWYDEGEERNRGNFPPRFSGRQFPNYSSELNVNALELEDSALYLCASSLATGGDTEAFFGQGTRLTVV.